These 17 T cell receptor beta chains originate from one sample sequenced in a study of blood T cells in healthy people across ages (dated by TCRdb to the mid-2010s). Preparation of the library involved 5' RACE. Sequencing was carried out with an Illumina HiSeq 2500. The second PCR ran for roughly 7 to 12 cycles and used a J-beta primer mix along with a sample-barcoded 5' primer. The public sequencing data were trimmed at Q25 with fastp and processed into clonotypes with MiXCR by TCRdb, which kept only in-frame beta chains. Each entry is one CDR3 protein sequence, shown with its most common DNA and genes. The sample table records 850,000 to 1,300,000 distinct CDR3 sequences; less than 50% of these occur just once. The top ten clonotypes cover 15% to 20% of the sample. The sequenced material came from blood. These receptors were obtained from a woman in her fifties or sixties in good health.

The rearrangement joins TRBV27 to TRBJ1-4; 8 bases match TRBD1. Trimming at V came to 5 bases and at J to 10 bases, leaving 9 bases not matched to a gene. Germline V lookup: CDR1 MNHEY, CDR2 SMNVEV (reference sequence). The CDR3 totals 14 residues. The CDR3 spells CASSVRDRFGKLFF. CDR3 in DNA: TGTGCCAGCAGTGTCCGGGACAGGTTCGGAAAACTGTTTTTT. The full variable domain, with the rest looked up from reference TRBV27 and TRBJ1-4, is EAQVTQNPRYLITVTGKKLTVTCSQNMNHEYMSWYRQDPGLGLRQIYYSMNVEVTDKGDVPEGYKVSRKEKRNFPLILESPSPNQTSLYFCASSVRDRFGKLFFGSGTQLSVL.

This clonotype showed up just a few times. This sequence joins TRBV28 and TRBJ1-4, with D hard to call. CDR3 length: 15 residues. Per germline, CDR1 MDHEN and CDR2 SYDVKM. Trimming removed 7 bases from V and 8 bases from J, with 20 bases in between. The CDR3 sequence: CASIPTAVGREKLFF. In DNA, the CDR3 is TGTGCCAGCATCCCCACAGCGGTTGGGAGGGAAAAACTGTTTTTT. Together with reference TRBV28 and TRBJ1-4, the CDR3 gives the full variable domain: DVKVTQSSRYLVKRTGEKVFLECVQDMDHENMFWYRQDPGLGLRLIYFSYDVKMKEKGDIPEGYSVSREKKERFSLILESASTNQTSMYLCASIPTAVGREKLFFGSGTQLSVL.

The chain links TRBV3-1 to TRBJ2-7; tentatively, D is TRBD1 (5 bases). CDR3 length: 16 residues. Per germline, CDR1 LGHDT and CDR2 YNNKEL (reference sequence). Trimming cost V 4 bases and J 7 bases, with 23 bases left between them. This chain's CDR3 is CASSPRSSPGSNEQYF. The CDR3, as DNA: TGTGCCAGCAGCCCCCGGTCCTCTCCAGGGTCCAATGAGCAGTACTTC.

In its sample, this clonotype was seen many times. This CDR3 is CASSTRGYEQYF. The CDR3 coding sequence is TGTGCCAGCAGCACGCGGGGCTACGAGCAGTACTTC. The chain uses TRBV12-3 or TRBV12-4 and TRBJ2-7; weak D call: TRBD2 (6 bases). Trimming shortened V by 6 bases and J by 3 bases, and 9 bases separated the two germline ends. The CDR3 is 12 residues long.

This clonotype turned up a few times. At one of its ends the junction is not consistent with the germline gene, which may arise from a read error. This chain links TRBV13 with TRBJ2-7; TRBD2 might be the D (5 bases). Germline CDR1 reads PRHDT; CDR2 reads FYEKMQ (reference sequence). The CDR3 runs 15 residues. The chain's CDR3 is CASSTRAVASYEQYF. The CDR3 DNA reads TGTGCCAGCAGCACGCGGGCCGTGGCCTCCTACGAGCAGTATTTC.

A few counts support this clonotype. The chain has TRBV12-5 and TRBJ2-7; D is unclear. CDR1 and CDR2 (germline): LGHNT, FRNRAP. Trimming took 3 bases from V and 3 from J, leaving 6 bases between them. The CDR3 covers 12 residues. The CDR3 region is CASGFTIYEQYF. Here the CDR3 DNA reads TGTGCTAGTGGTTTCACCATCTACGAGCAGTACTTC.

In its sample, this clonotype was seen a few times. The rearrangement uses TRBV12-3 or TRBV12-4 and TRBJ2-4, with D possibly being TRBD1 (5 bases). The J call may be faulty, since TRBJ2-7 better matches the DNA end. This CDR3 is 14 amino acids long. Here the CDR3 reads CASSFEGVVYEQYF. The CDR3 DNA sequence: TGTGCCAGCAGTTTTGAAGGGGTAGTCTACGAGCAGTACTTC.

The chain recombines TRBV7-9 with TRBJ1-4; 7 nucleotides align to TRBD1. This CDR3 region has 16 residues. The germline V gene encodes CDR1 SEHNR and CDR2 FQNEAQ (reference sequence). V gave up 4 bases and J gave up 3 bases; unmatched junction bases: 8. Here the CDR3 reads CASSSDRFQANEKLFF. The CDR3 DNA sequence: TGTGCCAGCAGCTCGGACAGGTTCCAGGCTAATGAAAAACTGTTTTTT.

The chain recombines TRBV9 with TRBJ2-7; TRBD1 might be the D (6 bases). Germline V gene sequence: CDR1 SGDLS, CDR2 YYNGEE. The V end was cut by 0 bases, the J end by 2 bases, with 9 bases between. This CDR3 is 14 amino acids long. CDR3 region: CASSVGDTTYEQYF. In DNA, the CDR3 is TGTGCCAGCAGCGTAGGGGACACTACCTACGAGCAGTACTTC.

This clonotype was recorded once. V and J are TRBV29-1 and TRBJ2-5; 7 nucleotides align to TRBD2. J lost 11 bases, V lost 2 bases, and 11 bases had no gene match. CDR1 is SQVTM, CDR2 ANQGSEA, per germline. The CDR3 spans 13 residues. CDR3 nucleotide sequence: TGCAGCGTTGAACGACTAGCACCCCGGGAGCAGTACTTC. Its protein product is CSVERLAPREQYF. The full variable domain, rest sourced from reference TRBV29-1 and TRBJ2-5, is SAVISQKPSRDICQRGTSLTIQCQVDSQVTMMFWYRQQPGQSLTLIATANQGSEATYESGFVIDKFPISRPNLTFSTLTVSNMSPEDSSIYLCSVERLAPREQYFGPGTRLLVL.

The rearrangement joins TRBV27 to TRBJ1-2, with 12 bases aligning to TRBD1. The V and J ends lost 5 bases and 4 bases, in that order; junction bases with no gene match: 5. This CDR3 contains 15 residues. Per germline, CDR1 MNHEY and CDR2 SMNVEV (reference sequence). CDR3 DNA: TGTGCCAGCAGTCTAGGGACAGGGGGCTCCTATGGCTACACCTTC. Translating it yields CASSLGTGGSYGYTF.

The chain has TRBV5-1 and TRBJ2-5, with D unclear. V gave up 0 bases and J gave up 5 bases, with 11 bases separating them. CDR1 is SGHRS and CDR2 is YFSETQ in the germline V gene. This CDR3 comprises 14 residues. CDR3 nucleotides: TGCGCCAGCAGCTTGGGCCACTTAGGCGAGACCCAGTACTTC. Protein: CASSLGHLGETQYF.

The J gene is TRBJ2-3, the V gene TRBV2, with D tentatively TRBD1 (5 bases). The V end was cut by 8 bases, the J end by 2 bases, with 17 bases between. Germline V gene data show CDR1 as SNHLY and CDR2 as FYNNEI. This CDR3 comprises 15 residues. CDR3 in amino acids: CASSKGQGSTDTQYF. The CDR3 DNA follows: TGTGCCAGCTCGAAGGGTCAGGGATCCACAGATACGCAGTATTTT.

The table lists this clonotype with a few counts. The V gene is TRBV2, the J gene TRBJ1-6; no firm D call. Trimming removed 8 bases from V and 8 bases from J, with 16 bases in between. Germline V lookup: CDR1 SNHLY, CDR2 FYNNEI. The CDR3 is made up of 14 amino acids. The CDR3 DNA is TGTGCCAGCCGCTTTTTCCCTGTCGATTCACCCCTCCACTTT. It specifies CASRFFPVDSPLHF.

The chain couples TRBV9 to TRBJ2-1; 7 bases fit TRBD2. CDR3 length: 16 residues. Trimming removed 0 bases from V and 2 bases from J; junction bases left unmatched: 5. In germline, CDR1 is SGDLS, CDR2 YYNGEE. CDR3 sequence (DNA): TGTGCCAGCAGCGTAGTAGGGAGGGCGACCTACAATGAGCAGTTCTTC. It specifies CASSVVGRATYNEQFF.

The chain uses TRBV19 and TRBJ2-5, with no clear D. V lost 3 bases and J 13 bases, leaving 24 bases between the germline ends. Germline loops: CDR1 LNHDA, CDR2 SQIVND (reference sequence). CDR3 length: 15 residues. This CDR3 is CASSIGEARAYDRYF. The CDR3 bases are TGTGCCAGTAGTATTGGAGAGGCCCGGGCATACGATCGGTACTTC.

The rearrangement links TRBV2 to TRBJ1-2; the match to TRBD1 covers 7 bases. CDR1 and CDR2 (germline): SNHLY, FYNNEI. V lost 6 bases to trimming and J lost 2 bases; unmatched junction nucleotides: 6. This CDR3 spans 14 amino acids. CDR3 residues: CASRKTGQNYGYTF. The CDR3, as DNA: TGTGCCAGCAGGAAGACAGGGCAGAACTATGGCTACACCTTC. Supplemented by reference TRBV2 and TRBJ1-2, the full variable domain reads EPEVTQTPSHQVTQMGQEVILRCVPISNHLYFYWYRQILGQKVEFLVSFYNNEISEKSEIFDDQFSVERPDGSNFTLKIRSTKLEDSAMYFCASRKTGQNYGYTFGSGTRLTVV.